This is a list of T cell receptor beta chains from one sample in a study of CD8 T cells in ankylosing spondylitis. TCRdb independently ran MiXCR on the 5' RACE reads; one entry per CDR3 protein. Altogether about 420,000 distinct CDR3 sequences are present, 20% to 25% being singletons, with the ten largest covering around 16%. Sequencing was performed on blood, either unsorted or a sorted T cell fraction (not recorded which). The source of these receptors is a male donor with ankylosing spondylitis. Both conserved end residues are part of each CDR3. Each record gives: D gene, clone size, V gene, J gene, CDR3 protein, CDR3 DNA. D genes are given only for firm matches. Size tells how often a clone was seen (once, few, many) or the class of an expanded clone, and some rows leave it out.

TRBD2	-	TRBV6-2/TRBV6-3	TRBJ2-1	CASKGQDGTSGGYNEQFF	TGTGCCAGCAAGGGACAGGATGGGACTAGCGGGGGGTACAATGAGCAGTTCTTC
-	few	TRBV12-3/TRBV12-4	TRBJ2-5	CASSFYSGAGGQETQYF	TGTGCCAGCAGTTTCTATAGCGGTGCCGGGGGCCAAGAGACCCAGTACTTC
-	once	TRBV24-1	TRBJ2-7	CATSSTDPPAVGEQYF	TGTGCCACCAGTAGTACGGATCCCCCTGCGGTTGGCGAGCAGTACTTC
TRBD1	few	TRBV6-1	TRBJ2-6	CASTNIGQGPSGANVLTF	TGTGCCAGCACCAATATCGGACAGGGACCATCTGGGGCCAACGTCCTGACTTTC
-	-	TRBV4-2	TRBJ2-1	CASSQDQGSLSSYNEQFF	TGTGCCAGCAGCCAAGATCAAGGCAGTTTGAGCTCCTACAATGAGCAGTTCTTC
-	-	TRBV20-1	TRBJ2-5	CSARETGKLETQYF	TGCAGTGCTAGAGAGACAGGCAAATTAGAGACCCAGTACTTC
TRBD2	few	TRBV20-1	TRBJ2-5	CSARDGGSETQYF	TGCAGTGCTAGAGATGGCGGGAGCGAGACCCAGTACTTC
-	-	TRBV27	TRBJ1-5	CASSFRASRPKGNQPQHF	TGTGCCAGCAGTTTTAGGGCTTCGAGGCCAAAGGGCAATCAGCCCCAGCATTTT
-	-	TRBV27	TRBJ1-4	CASSLGWDEKLFF	TGTGCCAGCAGTTTAGGGTGGGATGAAAAACTGTTTTTT
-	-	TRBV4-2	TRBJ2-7	CASSRSLTGLYEQYF	TGTGCCAGCAGCCGATCTTTAACGGGACTCTACGAGCAGTACTTC
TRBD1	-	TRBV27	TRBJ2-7	CASSRIRGSSYEQYF	TGTGCCAGCAGCCGTATCAGGGGGAGCTCCTACGAGCAGTACTTC
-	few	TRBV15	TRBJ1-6	CATSRDHDGPLHF	TGTGCCACCAGCAGAGATCACGACGGACCCCTCCACTTT
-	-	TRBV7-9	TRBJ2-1	CASNPDWGVYNEQFF	TGTGCCAGCAACCCCGACTGGGGGGTCTACAATGAGCAGTTCTTC
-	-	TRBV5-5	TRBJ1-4	CASSNRTSLRGKLFF	TGTGCCAGCAGCAACCGGACATCTCTCCGTGGAAAACTGTTTTTT
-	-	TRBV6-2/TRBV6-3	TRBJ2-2	CASSYSFSGNTGELFF	TGTGCCAGCAGTTACTCTTTTAGCGGGAACACCGGGGAGCTGTTTTTT
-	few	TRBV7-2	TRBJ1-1	CASSLRWQGLEAFF	TGTGCCAGCAGCTTAAGATGGCAGGGGTTGGAAGCTTTCTTT
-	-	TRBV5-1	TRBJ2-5	CASSLAEQGVKTQYF	TGCGCCAGCAGCTTGGCCGAGCAGGGTGTAAAGACCCAGTACTTC
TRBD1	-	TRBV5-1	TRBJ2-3	CASSLDRPSTDTQYF	TGCGCCAGCAGTTTGGACAGGCCTAGCACAGATACGCAGTATTTT
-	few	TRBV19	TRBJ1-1	CASSSAGMNTEAFF	TGTGCCAGTAGTTCCGCAGGTATGAACACTGAAGCTTTCTTT
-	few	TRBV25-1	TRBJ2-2	CASSDLGRGAGGELFF	TGTGCCAGCAGTGATCTCGGACGGGGGGCCGGCGGGGAGCTGTTTTTT
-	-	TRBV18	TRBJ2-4	CASSPLLGVAKNIQYF	TGTGCCAGCTCACCACTACTGGGCGTAGCCAAAAACATTCAGTACTTC
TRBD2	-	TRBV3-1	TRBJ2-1	CASSPPGGGTYNEQFF	TGTGCCAGCAGCCCTCCAGGCGGGGGGACTTACAATGAGCAGTTCTTC
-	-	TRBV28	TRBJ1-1	CASSLPPGRGNTEAFF	TGTGCCAGCAGCCTCCCCCCAGGGAGGGGGAACACTGAAGCTTTCTTT
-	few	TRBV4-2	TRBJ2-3	CASSQELASTDTQYF	TGTGCCAGCAGCCAAGAGCTCGCAAGCACAGATACGCAGTATTTT
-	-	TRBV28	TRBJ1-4	CASSSREKLFF	TGTGCCAGCAGTTCCCGGGAAAAACTGTTTTTT
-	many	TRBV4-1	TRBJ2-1	CASSQEEKFF	TGCGCCAGCAGCCAAGAGGAAAAGTTCTTC
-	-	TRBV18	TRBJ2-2	CASSSSSSDTGELFF	TGTGCCAGCTCATCCTCTTCTAGCGACACCGGGGAGCTGTTTTTT
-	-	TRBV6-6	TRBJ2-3	CASSYVTDTQYF	TGTGCCAGCAGTTACGTCACAGATACGCAGTATTTT
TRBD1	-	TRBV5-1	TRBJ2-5	CASSLVGQGVDFSFGETQYF	TGCGCCAGCAGCCTCGTAGGACAGGGGGTGGATTTTAGTTTCGGAGAGACCCAGTACTTC
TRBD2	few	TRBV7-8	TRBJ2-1	CASRKGAPGGPHEQFF	TGTGCCAGCAGAAAAGGGGCACCGGGAGGGCCCCATGAGCAGTTCTTC
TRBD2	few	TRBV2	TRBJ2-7	CASSARGGTSGRAYEQYF	TGTGCCAGCAGTGCCAGAGGAGGAACTAGCGGGAGGGCCTACGAGCAGTACTTC
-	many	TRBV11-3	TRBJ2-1	CASSLVGVANEQFF	TGTGCCAGCAGCTTAGTTGGTGTCGCAAATGAGCAGTTCTTC
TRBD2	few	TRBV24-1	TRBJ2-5	CATSPGRAEETQYF	TGTGCCACCAGTCCTGGGAGGGCAGAAGAGACCCAGTACTTC
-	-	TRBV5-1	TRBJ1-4	CASARQATQGEKLFF	TGCGCCAGCGCGAGGCAGGCTACACAGGGCGAAAAACTGTTTTTT
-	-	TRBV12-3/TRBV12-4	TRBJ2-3	CASSLFREGDTQYF	TGTGCCAGCAGTTTATTCAGGGAAGGAGATACGCAGTATTTT
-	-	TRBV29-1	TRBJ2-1	CSVVRQANLNNEQFF	TGCAGCGTTGTAAGGCAGGCCAACCTAAACAATGAGCAGTTCTTC
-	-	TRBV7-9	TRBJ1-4	CASSLGSNEKLFF	TGTGCCAGCAGCTTAGGGAGTAATGAAAAACTGTTTTTT